What follows is one T cell receptor beta chain and its context. Only in-frame clones appear in the TCRdb table, and some are missing; sequencing was by immunoSEQ multiplex PCR. The sample shows about 39,000 clones, approximately 94% of them seen only once. The source of the sample is a study of T cell changes during pregnancy in multiple sclerosis. The CDR3 is made up of 13 amino acids. The germline CDR1 and CDR2 sequences are KGHSH and LQKENI. Trimming took 3 bases from V and 4 from J, leaving 9 bases between them. This chain uses TRBV18 with TRBJ1-1, with D hard to call. The starting material was CD4+ T cells from peripheral blood mononuclear cells, obtained after pregnancy. This receptor was identified in a female donor with multiple sclerosis, enrolled in a pregnancy study. The CDR3 is CASSPGEGTEAFF. In nucleotides, the CDR3 is TGTGCCAGCTCACCTGGGGAGGGCACTGAAGCTTTCTTT.